Described below is a single TCR beta chain sequence and its context. An amount of RNA that ranged from roughly 0.5 to 1 ug was reverse transcribed with random hexamers. A single record per CDR3 protein comes from TCRdb applying MiXCR to the immunoSEQ multiplex PCR reads. The data hold about 290,000 distinct CDR3 sequences, with 65% to 90% observed a single time. This sample is part of a study of CD8 T cells in Susac syndrome. This TCR derives from a human donor with multiple sclerosis. Sequencing was done on a sample of CD8+ T cells from PBMCs.

The CDR3 DNA sequence: TGCAGTGCTAGAGACACGCTAGCGGGCCAGCTCTACGAGCAGTACTTC. Its translation is CSARDTLAGQLYEQYF. The rearrangement uses TRBV20-1 and TRBJ2-7; 8 positions agree with TRBD2. The CDR3 spans 16 residues. V dropped 0 bases and J dropped 3; count of bases not matched to a gene: 10. CDR1 is DFQATT, CDR2 SNEGSKA, per germline (reference sequence).